The next 12 T cell receptor beta chains were all read from a single sample in a study of shared clonotypes between healthy human individuals. Generated by immunoSEQ multiplex PCR, the TCRdb table keeps only in-frame clones and is missing some. The data show roughly 300,000 clones, with around 87% seen just once and roughly 15% held by the top ten. Sequencing input: memory CD8+ T cells sorted from blood. Documented subset: CD45RO+ cells pooled with CCR7-negative TemRA cells. The receptor set was obtained from a man aged 18 to 35 in good health.

At least ten counts were recorded for this clone. This CDR3 is also generated by other DNA sequences in the sample. The rearrangement uses TRBV5-1 and TRBJ2-3; 11 bases agree with TRBD2. The V and J ends lost 4 bases and 0 bases, in that order; junction bases with no gene match: 4. Germline V gene sequence: CDR1 SGHRS, CDR2 YFSETQ. This CDR3 contains 16 residues. In DNA, the CDR3 is TGCGCCAGCAGCCCAACTAGCGGGAGTAGCACAGATACGCAGTATTTT. Its protein is CASSPTSGSSTDTQYF. Filled out from reference TRBV5-1 and TRBJ2-3, the complete variable domain reads KAGVTQTPRYLIKTRGQQVTLSCSPISGHRSVSWYQQTPGQGLQFLFEYFSETQRNKGNFPGRFSGRQFSNSRSEMNVSTLELGDSALYLCASSPTSGSSTDTQYFGPGTRLTVL.

The chain has TRBV30 and TRBJ2-7; D not resolved. CDR1 and CDR2 (germline): GTSNPN, SVGIG (reference sequence). Trimming left V 2 bases short and J 6 bases short, with 8 bases between. This CDR3 has 11 amino acids. CDR3 DNA sequence: TGTGCCTGGAGTCCATTGAGCGAGCAGTACTTC. It translates to CAWSPLSEQYF.

The rearrangement uses TRBV6-1 and TRBJ2-7; D unclear. V lost 0 bases and J 3 bases, leaving 9 bases between the germline ends. CDR3 length: 14 residues. Germline CDR1 reads MNHNS; CDR2 reads SASEGT. The CDR3 here is CASSEAWALYEQYF. The CDR3 DNA sequence: TGTGCCAGCAGTGAAGCCTGGGCCCTCTACGAGCAGTACTTC.

The chain is built from TRBV5-3 and TRBJ1-1; 8 nucleotides agree with TRBD1. TRBV5-3 falls under the ORF class, with uncertain function. The CDR3 consists of 12 residues. Germline trimming cut 4 bases from V and 7 bases from J; bases unmatched to any gene: 3. The DNA of the CDR3 is TGTGCCAGAAGCCGAGACAGGGGTGAAGCTTTCTTT. Protein product: CARSRDRGEAFF.

The chain recombines TRBV7-9 with TRBJ1-5; 7 bases match TRBD1. V was clipped by 5 bases and J by 5 bases; unmatched bases: 9. Germline CDR1 reads SEHNR; CDR2 reads FQNEAQ (reference sequence). The CDR3 is made up of 15 amino acids. Written as DNA, the CDR3 is TGTGCCAGCAGCACCTCAACAGGGGTCGATCAGCCCCAGCATTTT. As protein: CASSTSTGVDQPQHF.

V and J are TRBV2 and TRBJ2-7, with D maybe TRBD2 (5 bases). The V end lost 2 bases, the J end lost 7 bases, and 18 bases lay between the germline ends. Germline CDR1 reads SNHLY; CDR2 reads FYNNEI. The CDR3 is made up of 15 amino acids. The DNA of the CDR3 is TGTGCCAGCAGTGAAATCGTGGCAGGCGAGGGAGAGCAGTACTTC. Translation gives CASSEIVAGEGEQYF.

J is TRBJ2-7 and V is TRBV7-2; TRBD2 aligns across 13 bases. The CDR3 contains 14 residues. V gave up 5 bases and J gave up 4 bases; unmatched junction bases: 2. CDR1 and CDR2 from the germline V gene are SGHTA and FQGNSA. The chain's CDR3 is CASSQTSGGYEQYF. For the CDR3, the DNA is TGTGCCAGCAGCCAGACTAGCGGGGGGTACGAGCAGTACTTC.

This clone was seen a single time. V usage is TRBV16 and J usage is TRBJ1-2; TRBD1 aligns across 8 bases. Germline values: CDR1 KGHSY, CDR2 FQNENV. The V gene end was trimmed by 0 bases and the J gene end by 2 bases; junction bases not matched to a gene: 5. CDR3 length equals 16 residues. This chain's CDR3 is CASSQSTGAGNYGYTF. The CDR3 region has the DNA TGTGCCAGCAGCCAATCGACAGGGGCGGGAAACTATGGCTACACCTTC.

This clone appeared a single time. This chain uses TRBV10-3 with TRBJ2-7, with 7 bases lining up with TRBD2. This CDR3 region has 14 residues. Trimming removed 6 bases from V and 5 bases from J; junction bases left unmatched: 10. CDR1 is ENHRY, CDR2 SYGVKD, per germline. As DNA, the CDR3 is TGTGCCATCAGGAGGTCCCTGGGAGGGCACGAGCAGTACTTC. The encoded protein is CAIRRSLGGHEQYF.

The J gene is TRBJ2-7, the V gene TRBV10-1; D is unresolved. CDR3 length: 14 amino acids. V was pared by 0 bases and J by 3 bases, with 9 bases between. CDR1 and CDR2 (germline): WNHNN, SYGVQD (reference sequence). The CDR3 protein is CASSESGFDYEQYF. The DNA of the CDR3 is TGCGCCAGCAGTGAGTCCGGTTTTGACTACGAGCAGTACTTC.

Regarding this clone: The sample contains more than one DNA sequence encoding this CDR3. The chain joins TRBV6-5 to TRBJ1-1; maybe TRBD1 (5 bases). V was shortened by 6 bases and J by 5 bases, with 13 bases between the two germline ends. CDR1 MNHEY and CDR2 SVGAGI come from the germline V gene. The CDR3 runs 13 residues. The CDR3 DNA is TGTGCCAGCAGACCTCGCGGGGGGACTGAAGCTTTCTTT. Translating it yields CASRPRGGTEAFF.

The chain joins TRBV2 to TRBJ2-7; 8 nucleotides line up with TRBD1. J lost 2 bases, V lost 1 base, and 7 bases had no gene match. Germline V gene sequence: CDR1 SNHLY, CDR2 FYNNEI. The CDR3 has 16 amino acids. The CDR3 DNA reads as TGTGCCAGCAGTGAAGTAGTCACAGGGGGAACCTACGAGCAGTACTTC. This sequence encodes CASSEVVTGGTYEQYF.